Reported below is one T cell receptor beta chain. Its antigen remains unknown. This sample stems from a study of T cells expressing NK-cell markers. At the level of the study: Seven of eight sequenced donors tested HCMV-seropositive; one tested seronegative. Notes on the study in general: In a group of several donors, dominant NKG2C+ clonotypes represented 1.0-7.0% of CD8+ T cells. Several donors' CD3+CD56-NKG2C+ cells were dominated by the same clonotypes.

Reprocessing the 5' RACE reads, TCRdb reports a single entry for every CDR3 protein and omits DNA. Its table lists approximately 170,000 distinct CDR3 sequences. This CDR3 contains 18 residues. This sequence joins TRBV21-1 and TRBJ1-2. TRBV21-1 is designated a pseudogene. Sequencing was done on a sample of blood T cells: a sorted CD56 or NKG2C T cell subset, CD4+ or CD8+ T cells, or bulk PBMC T cells (not recorded which). The receptor comes from a man aged 18-69 years in good health. The CDR3 loop reads CASSKRAGSEKGLYGYTF.